A single sample is the source of the 8 T cell receptor beta chains below, sequenced in a study of CD8 T cells in acute hepatitis C reinfection. Time point in this sample: naive CD8 control sorted from an acute-time-point sample. Assay: immunoSEQ multiplex PCR; the TCRdb copy retains only in-frame clones and omits some. Here the sample spans about 38,000 clones, approximately 85% being singletons. The sample comprised naive CD8+ T cells from PBMCs. These TCRs come from a woman aged 18-29 years who spontaneously cleared hepatitis C infection.

This sequence joins TRBV4-1 and TRBJ2-1; weak D call: TRBD2 (6 bases). CDR1 MGHRA and CDR2 YSYEKL come from the germline V gene. This CDR3 contains 16 residues. The ends were cut back, 0 bases at V and 3 bases at J, with 12 bases in the middle. This CDR3 reads CASSQDRLAFYNEQFF. The CDR3 DNA follows: TGCGCCAGCAGCCAAGATCGGCTAGCGTTCTACAATGAGCAGTTCTTC.

V usage is TRBV7-3 and J usage is TRBJ2-1; D ambiguous. The CDR3 sequence is 13 residues long. V lost 4 bases and J 7 bases, leaving 11 bases between the germline ends. From germline, CDR1 is SGHTA and CDR2 FQGTGA. CDR3 sequence (DNA): TGTGCCAGCAGCTCTAGTGATAGTAATGAGCAGTTCTTC. Translation: CASSSSDSNEQFF.

The chain carries TRBV18 and TRBJ2-1, with D perhaps matching TRBD2 (5 bases). Deletions cut 2 bases from V and 0 bases from J, with 8 bases between. The V gene's germline CDR1 is KGHSH and CDR2 LQKENI. The CDR3 runs to 15 residues. The CDR3 region has the DNA TGTGCCAGCTCACCATCGGGAAGCTCCTACAATGAGCAGTTCTTC. Translating gives CASSPSGSSYNEQFF. Together with reference TRBV18 and TRBJ2-1, the CDR3 gives the full variable domain: NAGVMQNPRHLVRRRGQEARLRCSPMKGHSHVYWYRQLPEEGLKFMVYLQKENIIDESGMPKERFSAEFPKEGPSILRIQQVVRGDSAAYFCASSPSGSSYNEQFFGPGTRLTVL.

The V gene is TRBV6-6, the J gene TRBJ2-4; 8 bases fit TRBD2. After removal of 3 bases from V and 9 bases from J, the junction contained 7 bases not matched to a gene. The CDR3 has 14 residues. Germline V lookup: CDR1 MNHNY, CDR2 SVGAGI (reference sequence). CDR3 bases: TGTGCCAGCAGTTATAGCGGGGAGGAAAGCATTCAGTACTTC. Translating gives CASSYSGEESIQYF.

The chain has TRBV13 and TRBJ2-1; D uncertain. The germline V and J ends were trimmed by 5 bases and 5 bases, with 13 bases remaining between them. The germline CDR1 and CDR2 sequences are PRHDT and FYEKMQ (reference sequence). This CDR3 spans 14 amino acids. CDR3 region: CASSLTAGHNEQFF. Written as DNA, the CDR3 is TGTGCCAGCAGCCTAACGGCCGGCCACAATGAGCAGTTCTTC.

V and J are TRBV2 and TRBJ2-1; a possible D gene is TRBD1 (5 bases). CDR3 size: 12 residues. Germline V lookup: CDR1 SNHLY, CDR2 FYNNEI. V lost 9 bases and J lost 6, with 12 bases in between. CDR3 nucleotides: TGTGCCAGTGAAGACAGCCTCAATGAGCAGTTCTTC. This gives the protein CASEDSLNEQFF.

The rearrangement joins TRBV27 to TRBJ1-2; D not resolved. Germline V CDR1 and CDR2: MNHEY, SMNVEV (reference sequence). The CDR3 length is 14 residues. V lost 2 bases to trimming and J lost 0 bases, with 7 bases between them. In nucleotides, the CDR3 is TGTGCCAGCAGTTTAACAGCCTCTAACTATGGCTACACCTTC. Translating gives CASSLTASNYGYTF.

The gene calls are TRBV7-7 and TRBJ2-1, with D possibly called TRBD1 or TRBD2 (5 bases each). In germline, CDR1 is SSHAT, CDR2 FNYEAQ (reference sequence). The CDR3 length is 13 residues. V was clipped by 3 bases and J by 5 bases, with 8 bases between them. This CDR3 is CASSFQGDNEQFF. As DNA, the CDR3 is TGTGCCAGCAGCTTCCAGGGAGACAATGAGCAGTTCTTC.